This T cell receptor beta chain is from a study of beta chain features in type 1 diabetes. Every bit of the isolated RNA underwent reverse transcription, so sequencing read expressed TCRB transcripts. The repertoire was sequenced with immunoSEQ multiplex PCR; TCRdb's copy has only in-frame clones and lacks some. This sample carries more than 300,000 clones, around 12% of them seen once, and the ten largest clones take under 0.02%. CDR1 is SGHRS, CDR2 YFSETQ, per germline. The CDR3 runs to 18 residues. V lost 4 bases and J lost 0, with 20 bases in between. This clone was counted between two and nine times.

The sequence was obtained from a man between 18 and 29 years old in good health. Sequencing used naive CD4+ T cells from blood. The chain employs TRBV5-1 and TRBJ1-5, with D maybe TRBD1 (5 bases). DNA for the CDR3: TGCGCCAGCAGCGTTGTCAGGGTAAATCCCATTAGCAATCAGCCCCAGCATTTT. Translated: CASSVVRVNPISNQPQHF.